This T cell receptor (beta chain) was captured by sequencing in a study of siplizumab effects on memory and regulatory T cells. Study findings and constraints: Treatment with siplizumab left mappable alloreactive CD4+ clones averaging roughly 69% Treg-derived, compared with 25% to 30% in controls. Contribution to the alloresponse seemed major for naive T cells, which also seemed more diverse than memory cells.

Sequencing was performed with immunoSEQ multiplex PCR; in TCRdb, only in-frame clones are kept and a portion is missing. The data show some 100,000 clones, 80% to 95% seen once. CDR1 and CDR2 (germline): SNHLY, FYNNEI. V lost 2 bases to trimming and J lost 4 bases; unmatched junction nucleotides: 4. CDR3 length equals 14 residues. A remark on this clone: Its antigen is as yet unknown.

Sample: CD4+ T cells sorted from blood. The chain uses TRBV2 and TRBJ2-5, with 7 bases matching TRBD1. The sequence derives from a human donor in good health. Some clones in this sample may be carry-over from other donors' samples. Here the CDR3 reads CASSELGGGETQYF. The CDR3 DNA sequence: TGTGCCAGCAGTGAATTAGGGGGCGGAGAGACCCAGTACTTC.